One and the same sample provided the 2 T cell receptor beta chains below, sequenced in a study of blood T cells in healthy people across ages. PCR was performed a second time for roughly 6 to 12 cycles using a sample-barcoded 5' primer and a J-beta primer mix. Using its own MiXCR run on the 5' RACE reads, TCRdb lists one record per CDR3 protein. The sample includes 700,000 to 850,000 distinct CDR3 sequences, roughly 34% of them seen just once. Specimen: blood. The receptor set was obtained from a man aged 18 to 29 in good health.

This clonotype was observed many times. CDR3 sequence: CASSQEAKQGDHEQFF. In DNA form, the CDR3 reads TGCGCCAGCAGCCAAGAAGCGAAGCAGGGAGACCATGAGCAGTTCTTC. V and J are TRBV4-1 and TRBJ2-1; D is tentatively TRBD1 or TRBD2 (5 bases each). V lost 0 bases to trimming and J lost 8 bases, with 17 bases between them. CDR1 and CDR2 (germline): MGHRA, YSYEKL. The CDR3 runs to 16 residues.

With regard to this clonotype: A much larger clone lies one base from this, so it may be a read error. This chain joins TRBV12-3 or TRBV12-4 and TRBJ1-5, with a tentative D call TRBD1 (5 bases). This CDR3 region has 13 residues. In DNA, the CDR3 is TGTACCAGCAGTTTAGGGGAACATCAGCCCCAGCATTTT. This codes for CTSSLGEHQPQHF.